This is a list of T cell receptor beta chains from one sample in a study of shared clonotypes between healthy human individuals. Method: immunoSEQ multiplex PCR; TCRdb's copy keeps in-frame clones and lacks some. Of some 700,000 clones listed, roughly 91% were seen once; the top ten hold 30% to 40%. The material sequenced was memory CD8+ T cells from PBMCs. These receptors all come from a man aged 18 to 35 in good health. Some clones in this sample may be carry-over from other donors' samples. Both conserved end residues are part of each CDR3. The D gene is left open where the match is weak. Some rows mark clone size as missing; the rest say once, few, many or name a class of expanded clone.

J gene | V gene | D gene | clone size | CDR3 protein | CDR3 DNA
TRBJ2-1 | TRBV5-6 | TRBD2 | . | CASSPAGGRLDEQFF | TGTGCCAGCAGCCCAGCGGGCGGGAGGCTCGATGAGCAGTTCTTC
TRBJ2-5 | TRBV9 | . | . | CASSVSGMGETQYF | TGTGCCAGCAGCGTCTCAGGAATGGGGGAGACCCAGTACTTC
TRBJ2-1 | TRBV5-1 | TRBD2 | . | CASSLAGTSGGHEQFF | TGCGCCAGCAGCTTGGCCGGGACTAGCGGGGGGCATGAGCAGTTCTTC
TRBJ1-5 | TRBV2 | . | . | CASSQTFHSNQPQHF | TGTGCCAGCAGTCAGACTTTTCATAGCAATCAGCCCCAGCATTTT
TRBJ1-2 | TRBV30 | . | . | CAWSSVALVPYTF | TGTGCCTGGAGTTCAGTGGCCCTCGTCCCCTACACCTTC
TRBJ2-6 | TRBV2 | . | . | CASSESRSSGANVLTF | TGTGCCAGCAGTGAAAGTAGGTCTTCTGGGGCCAACGTCCTGACTTTC
TRBJ1-3 | TRBV5-6 | . | . | CASSWGPQNQAGNTIYF | TGTGCCAGCAGCTGGGGACCACAAAATCAAGCTGGAAACACCATATATTTT
TRBJ2-7 | TRBV6-5 | . | . | CASRSAPSYEQYF | TGTGCCAGCAGGTCGGCACCCTCCTACGAGCAGTACTTC
TRBJ2-7 | TRBV19 | TRBD2 | few | CASSPRTSGSYEQYF | TGTGCCAGTAGTCCACGGACTAGCGGCTCCTACGAGCAGTACTTC
TRBJ1-2 | TRBV28 | . | . | CASRRIRTAPENGYTF | TGTGCCAGCAGAAGAATCCGGACAGCCCCAGAAAATGGCTACACCTTC
TRBJ1-3 | TRBV19 | . | . | CASTGSGNTIYF | TGTGCCAGTACAGGCTCTGGAAACACCATATATTTT
TRBJ1-4 | TRBV27 | TRBD1 | . | CASRPRQGRDEKLFF | TGTGCCAGCAGGCCCAGACAGGGGCGAGATGAAAAACTGTTTTTT
TRBJ2-1 | TRBV7-8 | TRBD2 | . | CASSSLIAGGEGYNEQFF | TGTGCCAGCAGTTCTTTGATAGCGGGAGGGGAGGGTTACAATGAGCAGTTCTTC
TRBJ2-1 | TRBV27 | . | . | CASSSTTYNEQFF | TGTGCCAGCAGTTCTACCACCTACAATGAGCAGTTCTTC
TRBJ1-3 | TRBV5-1 | . | . | CASSPGGAGNTIYF | TGTGCCAGCAGCCCCGGCGGTGCTGGAAACACCATATATTTT
TRBJ2-1 | TRBV28 | TRBD2 | . | CASSRWAGANEQFF | TGTGCCAGCAGCCGCTGGGCGGGAGCTAATGAGCAGTTCTTC
TRBJ1-1 | TRBV5-1 | TRBD1 | few | CASRSTPGQGFIEAFF | TGCGCCAGCAGATCGACCCCGGGACAGGGGTTTATTGAAGCTTTCTTT
TRBJ2-7 | TRBV18 | . | . | CASSPPMTYEQYF | TGTGCCAGCTCACCACCGATGACCTACGAGCAGTACTTC
TRBJ1-1 | TRBV7-9 | TRBD1 | . | CASSLVGQGGVAFF | TGTGCCAGCAGCTTAGTGGGACAGGGGGGAGTAGCTTTCTTT
TRBJ1-2 | TRBV5-5 | . | . | CASSLDRFGYTF | TGTGCCAGCAGCTTGGACAGATTTGGCTACACCTTC
TRBJ2-5 | TRBV14 | . | few | CASSQYQETQYF | TGTGCCAGCAGCCAGTACCAAGAGACCCAGTACTTC
TRBJ2-3 | TRBV2 | . | . | CASSEGTSSTDTQYF | TGTGCCAGCAGCGAAGGGACCTCTAGCACAGATACGCAGTATTTT
TRBJ2-7 | TRBV11-2 | . | . | CASSPRTAGQYF | TGTGCCAGCAGCCCGCGGACCGCGGGGCAGTACTTC
TRBJ2-7 | TRBV11-3 | TRBD1 | . | CASSKDRAREQYF | TGTGCCAGCAGCAAGGACAGGGCGCGAGAGCAGTACTTC
TRBJ2-2 | TRBV11-2 | . | . | CASSLFSLTSQSGELFF | TGTGCCAGCAGCTTATTTAGCTTGACATCCCAATCCGGGGAGCTGTTTTTT
TRBJ2-3 | TRBV19 | . | few | CASSPGWSTDTQYF | TGTGCCAGTAGTCCTGGCTGGAGCACAGATACGCAGTATTTT
TRBJ2-7 | TRBV28 | TRBD2 | . | CASRVLSGRQYEQYF | TGTGCCAGCAGGGTACTTAGCGGGAGGCAGTACGAGCAGTACTTC
TRBJ1-5 | TRBV2 | . | . | CASSEDFGNQPQHF | TGTGCCAGCAGTGAAGATTTCGGCAATCAGCCCCAGCATTTT
TRBJ1-2 | TRBV30 | . | . | CAWTGGYGYTF | TGTGCCTGGACGGGGGGGTATGGCTACACCTTC
TRBJ2-7 | TRBV4-1 | . | . | CASSHEPRSYEQYF | TGCGCCAGCAGCCATGAACCCCGCTCCTACGAGCAGTACTTC
TRBJ2-7 | TRBV28 | TRBD1 | . | CASSRTGGAYEQYF | TGTGCCAGCAGTCGGACAGGAGGTGCCTACGAGCAGTACTTC
TRBJ1-1 | TRBV7-9 | . | . | CASSLVGNTEAFF | TGTGCCAGCAGCTTAGTGGGGAACACTGAAGCTTTCTTT
TRBJ2-5 | TRBV7-9 | . | . | CASSPQTVRETQYF | TGTGCCAGCAGCCCGCAGACAGTGAGGGAGACCCAGTACTTC
TRBJ2-7 | TRBV28 | . | . | CASSLLAGPSYEQYF | TGTGCCAGCAGTTTATTGGCAGGGCCCTCCTACGAGCAGTACTTC
TRBJ2-1 | TRBV4-1 | TRBD2 | . | CASSHLTSGSNNEQFF | TGCGCCAGCAGCCATCTGACTAGCGGGAGTAACAATGAGCAGTTCTTC
TRBJ2-5 | TRBV27 | . | . | CATTAGRMKTQYF | TGTGCCACCACAGCAGGGAGAATGAAGACCCAGTACTTC
TRBJ2-2 | TRBV29-1 | TRBD2 | . | CSGGFLAGNGELFF | TGCAGCGGGGGGTTTCTAGCGGGTAATGGGGAGCTGTTTTTT
TRBJ2-7 | TRBV10-1 | TRBD2 | . | CASRGGTGNEQYF | TGCGCCAGCCGGGGAGGGACTGGGAACGAGCAGTACTTC
TRBJ2-7 | TRBV2 | . | . | CASSEHRDYEQYF | TGTGCCAGCAGTGAGCATCGGGACTACGAGCAGTACTTC
TRBJ1-1 | TRBV14 | . | few | CASSLTEWTEAFF | TGTGCCAGCAGCCTAACGGAGTGGACTGAAGCTTTCTTT
TRBJ2-1 | TRBV9 | . | . | CASSSPWGDEQFF | TGTGCCAGCAGCTCCCCCTGGGGGGATGAGCAGTTCTTC
TRBJ2-7 | TRBV5-4 | . | . | CASSFDGAYEQYF | TGTGCCAGCAGCTTTGACGGGGCCTACGAGCAGTACTTC
TRBJ2-7 | TRBV7-6 | . | . | CASSLDGSGEQYF | TGTGCCAGCAGCTTGGACGGGTCGGGCGAGCAGTACTTC
TRBJ2-1 | TRBV7-6 | . | once | CASSPGAINEQFF | TGTGCCAGCAGCCCAGGCGCGATAAATGAGCAGTTCTTC
TRBJ1-5 | TRBV27 | . | . | CASSLLGVNQPQHF | TGTGCCAGCAGTTTACTCGGGGTCAATCAGCCCCAGCATTTT
TRBJ2-7 | TRBV5-1 | TRBD1 | . | CASSYGTGSYEQYF | TGCGCCAGCAGCTACGGGACAGGAAGTTACGAGCAGTACTTC
TRBJ2-1 | TRBV28 | TRBD2 | . | CASSLGGLAGANEQFF | TGTGCCAGCAGTTTGGGGGGACTAGCGGGAGCAAATGAGCAGTTCTTC
TRBJ2-7 | TRBV14 | . | . | CASSQRATYEQYF | TGTGCCAGCAGCCAACGAGCCACCTACGAGCAGTACTTC
TRBJ2-1 | TRBV6-5 | TRBD2 | . | CASRGLAGGNEQFF | TGTGCCAGCAGGGGACTAGCGGGAGGTAATGAGCAGTTCTTC
TRBJ2-2 | TRBV9 | TRBD2 | . | CASSAGLAGYTGELFF | TGTGCCAGCAGCGCGGGACTAGCGGGTTACACCGGGGAGCTGTTTTTT
TRBJ2-2 | TRBV5-1 | . | . | CASKHVKEAGELFF | TGCGCCAGCAAACATGTCAAGGAGGCCGGGGAGCTGTTTTTT
TRBJ1-5 | TRBV29-1 | . | . | CSSGAHPGPQHF | TGCAGCTCGGGGGCTCATCCTGGGCCCCAGCATTTT
TRBJ1-2 | TRBV2 | TRBD1 | once | CASRRETGHGYTF | TGTGCCAGCAGAAGAGAGACAGGGCATGGCTACACCTTC
TRBJ1-1 | TRBV2 | . | . | CASRDQYGTYTEAFF | TGTGCCAGCAGGGACCAATACGGAACCTACACTGAAGCTTTCTTT
TRBJ2-3 | TRBV5-8 | TRBD2 | . | CASSWGTSGDTQYF | TGTGCCAGCAGCTGGGGGACTAGCGGAGATACGCAGTATTTT
TRBJ2-6 | TRBV4-1 | . | . | CASSQDWASGANVLTF | TGCGCCAGCAGCCAAGATTGGGCATCTGGGGCCAACGTCCTGACTTTC
TRBJ2-3 | TRBV4-3 | TRBD1 | . | CASSQVTGTDTQYF | TGCGCCAGCAGCCAGGTGACAGGGACAGATACGCAGTATTTT
TRBJ2-7 | TRBV9 | . | . | CASSVGSGWSYEQYF | TGTGCCAGCAGCGTAGGGAGCGGGTGGTCCTACGAGCAGTACTTC
TRBJ2-1 | TRBV6-5 | TRBD2 | . | CASSYIAGGSYNEQFF | TGTGCCAGCAGTTACATAGCGGGAGGATCCTACAATGAGCAGTTCTTC